This T cell receptor (beta chain) emerged from a study of T-cell memory formation after mild COVID-19. Across the whole study: In these data, TCR clusters were largely donor specific.

One entry per CDR3 protein, called by TCRdb with MiXCR from the 5' RACE reads. The sample records approximately 250,000 distinct CDR3 sequences, roughly 15% being singletons. CDR1 is SGHAT, CDR2 FQNNGV, per germline. V was clipped by 1 base and J by 9 bases, with 10 bases between them. The CDR3 extends over 13 amino acids. The clonotype comes from an adult woman who had mild COVID-19 (a few samples of this study predate the infection). Cell type and time point are not known. The chain combines TRBV11-2 with TRBJ2-1; D possibly corresponds to TRBD2 (6 bases). Sequenced: PBMCs or a T cell subset sorted from them (not recorded which). The CDR3 reads CASSLVGRAEQFF. The CDR3 DNA follows: TGTGCCAGCAGCTTAGTCGGGAGAGCTGAGCAGTTCTTC.